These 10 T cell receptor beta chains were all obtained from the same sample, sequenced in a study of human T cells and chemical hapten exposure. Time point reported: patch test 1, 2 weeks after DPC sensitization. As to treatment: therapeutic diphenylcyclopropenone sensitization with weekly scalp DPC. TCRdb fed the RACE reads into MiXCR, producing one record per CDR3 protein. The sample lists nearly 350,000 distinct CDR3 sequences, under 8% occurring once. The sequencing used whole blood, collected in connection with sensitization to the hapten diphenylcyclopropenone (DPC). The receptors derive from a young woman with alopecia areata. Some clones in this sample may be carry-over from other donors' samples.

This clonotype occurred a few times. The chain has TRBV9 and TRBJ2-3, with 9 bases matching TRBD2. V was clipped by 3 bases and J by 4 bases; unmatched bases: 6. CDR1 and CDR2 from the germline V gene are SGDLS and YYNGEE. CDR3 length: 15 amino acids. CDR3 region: CASSAFLAGSDTQYF. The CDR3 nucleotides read TGTGCCAGCAGCGCCTTTCTAGCGGGGTCAGATACGCAGTATTTT.

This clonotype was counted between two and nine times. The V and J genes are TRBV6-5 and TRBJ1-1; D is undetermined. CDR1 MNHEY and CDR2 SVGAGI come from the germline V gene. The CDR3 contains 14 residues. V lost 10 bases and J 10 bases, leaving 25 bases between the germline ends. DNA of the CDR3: TGTGCCATCAAGTCCGGCGCCAGCGGCCCTAGAGCTTTCTTT. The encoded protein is CAIKSGASGPRAFF.

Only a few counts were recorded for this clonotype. CDR3 region: CASSRYALASTDTQYF. The CDR3, as DNA: TGTGCCAGCAGCAGGTACGCTCTGGCTAGCACAGATACGCAGTATTTT. The chain recombines TRBV9 with TRBJ2-3; the D is unclear. The CDR3 has 16 residues. V was cut by 4 bases and J by 0 bases, with 15 bases left in between. Germline CDR1 reads SGDLS; CDR2 reads YYNGEE.

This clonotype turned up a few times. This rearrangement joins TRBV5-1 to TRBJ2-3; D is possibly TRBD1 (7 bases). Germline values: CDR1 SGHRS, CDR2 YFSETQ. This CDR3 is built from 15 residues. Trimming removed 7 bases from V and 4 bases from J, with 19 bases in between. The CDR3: CASASGGGKADTQYF. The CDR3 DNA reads TGCGCCAGCGCGTCTGGAGGGGGCAAGGCAGATACGCAGTATTTT.

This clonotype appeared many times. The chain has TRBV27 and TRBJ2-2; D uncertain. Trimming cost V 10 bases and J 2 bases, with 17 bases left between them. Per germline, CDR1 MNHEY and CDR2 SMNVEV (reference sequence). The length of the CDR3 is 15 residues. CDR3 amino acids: CATSEAGSNTGELFF. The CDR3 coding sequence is TGTGCCACCTCTGAGGCAGGCTCTAACACCGGGGAGCTGTTTTTT.

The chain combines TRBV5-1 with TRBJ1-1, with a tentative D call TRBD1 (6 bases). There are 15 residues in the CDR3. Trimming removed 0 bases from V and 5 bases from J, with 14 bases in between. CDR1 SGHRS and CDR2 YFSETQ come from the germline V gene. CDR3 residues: CASSLATGASTEAFF. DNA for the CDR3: TGCGCCAGCAGCTTGGCGACAGGAGCGTCGACTGAAGCTTTCTTT.

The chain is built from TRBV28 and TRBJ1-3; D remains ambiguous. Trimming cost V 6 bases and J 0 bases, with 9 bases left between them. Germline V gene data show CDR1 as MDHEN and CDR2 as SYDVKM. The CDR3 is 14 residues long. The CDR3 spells CASRPQSSGNTIYF. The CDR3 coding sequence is TGTGCCAGCAGGCCCCAGAGCTCTGGAAACACCATATATTTT. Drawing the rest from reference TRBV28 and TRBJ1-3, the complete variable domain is DVKVTQSSRYLVKRTGEKVFLECVQDMDHENMFWYRQDPGLGLRLIYFSYDVKMKEKGDIPEGYSVSREKKERFSLILESASTNQTSMYLCASRPQSSGNTIYFGEGSWLTVV.

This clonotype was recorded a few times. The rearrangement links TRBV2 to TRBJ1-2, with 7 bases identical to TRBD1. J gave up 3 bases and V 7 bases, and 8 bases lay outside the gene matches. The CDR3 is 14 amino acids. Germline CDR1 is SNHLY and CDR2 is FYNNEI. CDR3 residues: CASTRSGTDYGYTF. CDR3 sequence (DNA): TGTGCCAGCACCCGCTCCGGGACAGACTATGGCTACACCTTC.

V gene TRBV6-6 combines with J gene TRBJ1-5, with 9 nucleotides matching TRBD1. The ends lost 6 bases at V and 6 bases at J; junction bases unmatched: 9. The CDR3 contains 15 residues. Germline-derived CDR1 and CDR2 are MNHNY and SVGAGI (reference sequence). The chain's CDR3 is CASSTGTGRIQPQHF. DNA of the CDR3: TGTGCCAGCAGCACAGGGACAGGGAGAATTCAGCCCCAGCATTTT.

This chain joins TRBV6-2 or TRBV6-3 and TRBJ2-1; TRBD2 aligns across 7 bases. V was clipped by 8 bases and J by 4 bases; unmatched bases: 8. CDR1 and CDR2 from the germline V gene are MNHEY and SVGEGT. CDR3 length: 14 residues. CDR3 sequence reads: CASEERAGYNEQFF. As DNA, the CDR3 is TGTGCCAGCGAGGAGAGAGCGGGGTACAATGAGCAGTTCTTC.